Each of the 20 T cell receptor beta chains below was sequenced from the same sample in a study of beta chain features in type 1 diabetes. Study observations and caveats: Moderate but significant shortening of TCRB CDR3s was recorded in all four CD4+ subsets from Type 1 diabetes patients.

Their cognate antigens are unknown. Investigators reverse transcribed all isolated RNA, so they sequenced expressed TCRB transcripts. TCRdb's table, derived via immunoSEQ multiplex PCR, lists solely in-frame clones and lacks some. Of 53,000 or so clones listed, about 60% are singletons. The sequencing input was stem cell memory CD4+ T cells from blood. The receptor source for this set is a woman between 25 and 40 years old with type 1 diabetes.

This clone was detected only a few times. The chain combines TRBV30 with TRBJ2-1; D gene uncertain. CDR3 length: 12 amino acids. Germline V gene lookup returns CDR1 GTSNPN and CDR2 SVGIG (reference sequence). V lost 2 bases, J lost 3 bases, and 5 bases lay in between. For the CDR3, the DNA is TGTGCCTGGAGTTTCTTCTACAATGAGCAGTTCTTC. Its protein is CAWSFFYNEQFF.

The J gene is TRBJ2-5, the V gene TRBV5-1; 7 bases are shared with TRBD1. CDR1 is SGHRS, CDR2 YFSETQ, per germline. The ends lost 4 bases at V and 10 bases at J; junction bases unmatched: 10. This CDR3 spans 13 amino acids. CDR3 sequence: CASSRDSGIDQYF. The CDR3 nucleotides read TGCGCCAGCAGCCGGGACAGCGGAATTGACCAGTACTTC.

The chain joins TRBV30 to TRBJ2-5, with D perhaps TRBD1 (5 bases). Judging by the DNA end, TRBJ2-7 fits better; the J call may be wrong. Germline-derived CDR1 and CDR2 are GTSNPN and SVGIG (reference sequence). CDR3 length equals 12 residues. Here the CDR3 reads CAWQGLSYEQYF. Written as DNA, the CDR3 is TGTGCCTGGCAGGGATTAAGTTACGAGCAGTACTTC.

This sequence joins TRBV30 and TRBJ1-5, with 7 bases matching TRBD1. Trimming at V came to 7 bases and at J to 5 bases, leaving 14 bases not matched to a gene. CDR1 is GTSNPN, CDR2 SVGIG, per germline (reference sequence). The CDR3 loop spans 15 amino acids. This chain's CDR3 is CAYAPKTGADQPQHF. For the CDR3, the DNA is TGTGCCTACGCTCCGAAAACAGGGGCGGATCAGCCCCAGCATTTT.

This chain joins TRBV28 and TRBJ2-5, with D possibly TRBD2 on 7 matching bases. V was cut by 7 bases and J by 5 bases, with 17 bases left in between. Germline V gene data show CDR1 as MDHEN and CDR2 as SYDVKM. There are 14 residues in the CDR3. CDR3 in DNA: TGTGCCAGCACCAACCTGGGGGGGCTGGAGACCCAGTACTTC. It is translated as CASTNLGGLETQYF. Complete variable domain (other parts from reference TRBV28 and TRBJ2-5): DVKVTQSSRYLVKRTGEKVFLECVQDMDHENMFWYRQDPGLGLRLIYFSYDVKMKEKGDIPEGYSVSREKKERFSLILESASTNQTSMYLCASTNLGGLETQYFGPGTRLLVL.

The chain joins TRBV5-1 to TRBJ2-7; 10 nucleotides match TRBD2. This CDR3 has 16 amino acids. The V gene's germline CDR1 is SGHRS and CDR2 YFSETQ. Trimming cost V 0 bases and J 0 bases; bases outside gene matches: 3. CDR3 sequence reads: CASSLASSGSSYEQYF. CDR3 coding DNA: TGCGCCAGCAGCTTGGCCTCTAGCGGGAGCTCCTACGAGCAGTACTTC.

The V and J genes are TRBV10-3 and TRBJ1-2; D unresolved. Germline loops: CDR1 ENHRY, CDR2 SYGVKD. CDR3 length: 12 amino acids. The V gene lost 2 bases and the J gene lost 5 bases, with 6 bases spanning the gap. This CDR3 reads CAISEPTYGYTF. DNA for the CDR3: TGTGCCATCAGTGAGCCTACTTATGGCTACACCTTC.

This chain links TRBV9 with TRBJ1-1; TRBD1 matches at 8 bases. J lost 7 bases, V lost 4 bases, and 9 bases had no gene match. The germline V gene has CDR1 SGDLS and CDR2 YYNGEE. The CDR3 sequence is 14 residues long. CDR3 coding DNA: TGTGCCAGCAGCCCCCAGGGGGCTATGGGTGAAGCTTTCTTT. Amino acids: CASSPQGAMGEAFF.

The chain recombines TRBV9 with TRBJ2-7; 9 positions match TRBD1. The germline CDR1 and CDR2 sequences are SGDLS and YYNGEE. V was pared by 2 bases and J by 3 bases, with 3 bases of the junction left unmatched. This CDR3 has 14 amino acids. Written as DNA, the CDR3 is TGTGCCAGCAGCGTGGGGACAGGGTTCTACGAGCAGTACTTC. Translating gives CASSVGTGFYEQYF.

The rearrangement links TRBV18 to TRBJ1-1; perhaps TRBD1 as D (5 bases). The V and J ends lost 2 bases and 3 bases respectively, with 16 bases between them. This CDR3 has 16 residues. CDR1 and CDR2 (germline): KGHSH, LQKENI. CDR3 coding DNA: TGTGCCAGCTCACCAGGCCAGGGCAGAGTGGACACTGAAGCTTTCTTT. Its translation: CASSPGQGRVDTEAFF.

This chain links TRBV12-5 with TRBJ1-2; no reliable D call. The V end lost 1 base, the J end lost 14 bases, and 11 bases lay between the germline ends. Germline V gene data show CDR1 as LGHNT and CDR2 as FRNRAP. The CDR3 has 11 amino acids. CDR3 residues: CASGLDRRETF. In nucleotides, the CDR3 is TGTGCTAGTGGTTTGGATAGACGGGAAACCTTC.

CDR3 sequence reads: CASSTLFGEQFF. CDR3 coding DNA: TGTGCCAGCAGTACCTTGTTCGGTGAGCAGTTCTTC. The chain couples TRBV7-3 to TRBJ2-1; D is unresolved. The CDR3 is 12 amino acids. V lost 6 bases and J lost 9, with 12 bases in between. CDR1 is SGHTA, CDR2 FQGTGA, per germline.

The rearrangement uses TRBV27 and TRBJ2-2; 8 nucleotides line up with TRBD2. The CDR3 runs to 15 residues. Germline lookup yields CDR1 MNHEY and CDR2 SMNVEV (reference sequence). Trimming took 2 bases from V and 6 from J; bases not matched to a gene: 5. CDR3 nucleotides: TGTGCCAGCAGTTTAGGCGGGAGGAGCCCCGGGGAGCTGTTTTTT. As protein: CASSLGGRSPGELFF.

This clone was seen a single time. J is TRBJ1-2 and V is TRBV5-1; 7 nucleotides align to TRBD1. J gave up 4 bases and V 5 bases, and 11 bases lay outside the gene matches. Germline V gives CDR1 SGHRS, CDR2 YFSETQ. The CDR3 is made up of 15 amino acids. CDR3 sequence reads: CASRPMTRTGYGYTF. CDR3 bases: TGCGCCAGCAGGCCGATGACCAGGACAGGCTATGGCTACACCTTC.

The CDR3 reads CASSTWTGGEQYF. As DNA, the CDR3 is TGTGCCAGCAGCACCTGGACAGGCGGCGAGCAGTACTTC. The chain uses TRBV9 and TRBJ2-7; 7 bases map to TRBD1. V shed 4 bases and J 6 bases; nucleotides not matched to a gene: 7. This CDR3 contains 13 residues. Per the germline V gene, CDR1 is SGDLS and CDR2 is YYNGEE.

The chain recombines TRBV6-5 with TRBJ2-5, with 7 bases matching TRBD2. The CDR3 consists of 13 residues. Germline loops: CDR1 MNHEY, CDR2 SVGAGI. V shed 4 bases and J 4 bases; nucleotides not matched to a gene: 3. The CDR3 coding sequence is TGTGCCAGCAGTTCCCCGGGGGGAGAGACCCAGTACTTC. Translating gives CASSSPGGETQYF.

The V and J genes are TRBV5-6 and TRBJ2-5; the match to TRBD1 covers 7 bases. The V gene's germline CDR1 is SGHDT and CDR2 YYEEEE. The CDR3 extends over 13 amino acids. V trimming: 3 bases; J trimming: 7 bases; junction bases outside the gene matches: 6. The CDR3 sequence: CASSSTGLVTQYF. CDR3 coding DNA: TGTGCCAGCAGCTCGACAGGGTTAGTGACCCAGTACTTC.

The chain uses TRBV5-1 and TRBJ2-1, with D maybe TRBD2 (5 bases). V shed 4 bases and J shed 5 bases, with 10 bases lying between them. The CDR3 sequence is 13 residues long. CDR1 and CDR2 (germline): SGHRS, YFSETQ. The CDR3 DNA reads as TGCGCCAGCAGCCCGGGAACAAACAATGAGCAGTTCTTC. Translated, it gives CASSPGTNNEQFF.

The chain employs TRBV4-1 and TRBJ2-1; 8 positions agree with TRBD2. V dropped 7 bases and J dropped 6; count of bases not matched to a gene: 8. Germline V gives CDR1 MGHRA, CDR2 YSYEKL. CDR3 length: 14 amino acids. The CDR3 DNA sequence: TGCGCCAGCAAACCGGGACTAGGAGTCAATGAGCAGTTCTTC. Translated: CASKPGLGVNEQFF.

CDR3 amino acids: CASSSGESNEQFF. The CDR3 DNA reads as TGTGCCAGCAGTTCGGGAGAATCCAATGAGCAGTTCTTC. The J gene is TRBJ2-1, the V gene TRBV7-3; maybe TRBD2 (6 bases). V lost 6 bases to trimming and J lost 6 bases, with 12 bases between them. The CDR3 extends over 13 amino acids. Germline V gene sequence: CDR1 SGHTA, CDR2 FQGTGA.